A single sample is the source of the 21 T cell receptor beta chains below, sequenced in a study of PD-1 blockade in mismatch repair-deficient tumors. TCRdb's table, derived via immunoSEQ multiplex PCR, lists solely in-frame clones and lacks some. The profile shows tens of thousands of clones, 81% of them singletons. This sample comprised peripheral blood, obtained 12 weeks after starting pembrolizumab. The receptors originated from an adult with mismatch repair-deficient cancer.

The V gene is TRBV27, the J gene TRBJ1-2; the D gene is possibly TRBD1 (5 bases). Germline-derived CDR1 and CDR2 are MNHEY and SMNVEV (reference sequence). The V end was cut by 0 bases, the J end by 3 bases, with 20 bases between. This CDR3 comprises 18 residues. The CDR3 DNA is TGTGCCAGCAGTTTATCCTCTCCAGTTGCAGGGAGGCACTATGGCTACACCTTC. Residues: CASSLSSPVAGRHYGYTF.

The CDR3 DNA reads as TGTGCCAGCAGCTTGCCAGGCTACGAGCAGTACTTC. Translated: CASSLPGYEQYF. The rearrangement joins TRBV5-6 to TRBJ2-7; the D is unclear. This CDR3 has 12 residues. The ends were cut back, 1 base at V and 3 bases at J, with 5 bases in the middle. Germline-derived CDR1 and CDR2 are SGHDT and YYEEEE.

J is TRBJ1-4 and V is TRBV6-5; TRBD1 matches 10 bases. CDR3 length equals 15 residues. The V gene's germline CDR1 is MNHEY and CDR2 SVGAGI. V gave up 6 bases and J gave up 6 bases; unmatched junction bases: 7. In DNA form, the CDR3 reads TGTGCCAGCAGCGAGTCAGGGACAGGGGATGAAAAACTGTTTTTT. This translates into CASSESGTGDEKLFF.

The chain combines TRBV4-3 with TRBJ2-3; 9 positions agree with TRBD2. V shed 2 bases and J 0 bases; nucleotides not matched to a gene: 3. Germline values: CDR1 LGHNA, CDR2 YSLEER. The CDR3 extends over 16 amino acids. CDR3 nucleotides: TGCGCCAGCAGCCAATACACTAGCGGGAGCACAGATACGCAGTATTTT. This gives the protein CASSQYTSGSTDTQYF.

This clone has a single count. This chain joins TRBV19 and TRBJ2-2; D gene ambiguous. The V gene lost 5 bases and the J gene lost 6 bases, with 13 bases spanning the gap. The germline CDR1 and CDR2 sequences are LNHDA and SQIVND (reference sequence). The CDR3 contains 14 residues. The CDR3 DNA is TGTGCCAGTAGTCTCCTTGGGGTCCCCGGGGAGCTGTTTTTT. Translating gives CASSLLGVPGELFF.

This clone was picked up one time. The genes are TRBV7-3 and TRBJ2-3; D is perhaps TRBD2 (5 bases). CDR3 length: 14 amino acids. Germline V gene lookup returns CDR1 SGHTA and CDR2 FQGTGA. Trimming shortened V by 5 bases and J by 4 bases, and 13 bases separated the two germline ends. CDR3 nucleotides: TGTGCCAGCAGCCCCGGGGAACGGGCAGATACGCAGTATTTT. Residues: CASSPGERADTQYF.

The chain recombines TRBV10-3 with TRBJ1-1; 9 bases agree with TRBD1. The V and J ends lost 11 bases and 0 bases, in that order; junction bases with no gene match: 10. Germline assignment: CDR1 ENHRY and CDR2 SYGVKD. The length of the CDR3 is 15 residues. The CDR3 DNA follows: TGTGCCTCTTACCCGGGGACAGGGTTGAACACTGAAGCTTTCTTT. Translating it yields CASYPGTGLNTEAFF.

The chain has TRBV6-5 and TRBJ1-2; D unclear. Germline V CDR1 and CDR2: MNHEY, SVGAGI. Trimming cost V 3 bases and J 4 bases, with 18 bases left between them. CDR3 length: 16 amino acids. This chain's CDR3 is CASSYGSSILGYGYTF. In DNA form, the CDR3 reads TGTGCCAGCAGTTATGGCAGTTCGATCCTCGGCTATGGCTACACCTTC.

This clone was counted a single time. This chain connects TRBV19 to TRBJ1-5, with D tentatively TRBD1 (5 bases). The germline V gene encodes CDR1 LNHDA and CDR2 SQIVND (reference sequence). The V and J ends lost 3 bases and 1 base respectively, with 10 bases between them. The CDR3 is 15 amino acids. CDR3 residues: CASSMGDRSNQPQHF. CDR3 coding DNA: TGTGCCAGTAGTATGGGCGACAGAAGCAATCAGCCCCAGCATTTT.

The V gene is TRBV30, the J gene TRBJ1-3; perhaps TRBD1 as D (6 bases). CDR3 length: 13 amino acids. V lost 6 bases, J lost 0 bases, and 9 bases lay in between. Germline V gene sequence: CDR1 GTSNPN, CDR2 SVGIG (reference sequence). CDR3 residues: CACVQGSGNTIYF. In DNA, the CDR3 is TGTGCCTGCGTACAGGGCTCTGGAAACACCATATATTTT.

The J gene is TRBJ2-1, the V gene TRBV7-9, with D possibly being TRBD1 (5 bases). The V and J ends lost 2 bases and 2 bases respectively, with 10 bases between them. Germline V gives CDR1 SEHNR, CDR2 FQNEAQ (reference sequence). The CDR3 is 15 residues long. The CDR3 DNA sequence: TGTGCCAGCAGCTTAATCAGGGATCCCTACAATGAGCAGTTCTTC. Translation gives CASSLIRDPYNEQFF. Using reference TRBV7-9 and TRBJ2-1 for the parts outside the CDR3, the full variable domain is DTGVSQNPRHKITKRGQNVTFRCDPISEHNRLYWYRQTLGQGPEFLTYFQNEAQLEKSRLLSDRFSAERPKGSFSTLEIQRTEQGDSAMYLCASSLIRDPYNEQFFGPGTRLTVL.

This clone was seen a single time. The chain employs TRBV15 and TRBJ2-5; 13 positions agree with TRBD2. Per germline, CDR1 LNHNV and CDR2 YYDKDF (reference sequence). This CDR3 comprises 15 residues. V shed 6 bases and J 5 bases; nucleotides not matched to a gene: 6. In nucleotides, the CDR3 is TGTGCCACCAGTCGGACTAGCGGGAGCCAGGAGACCCAGTACTTC. Its protein is CATSRTSGSQETQYF.

The genes are TRBV20-1 and TRBJ2-7, with no clear D. Germline values: CDR1 DFQATT, CDR2 SNEGSKA (reference sequence). The V and J ends lost 6 bases and 2 bases respectively, with 8 bases between them. CDR3 length equals 11 residues. CDR3 residues: CSAPGAYEQYF. CDR3 nucleotide sequence: TGCAGTGCCCCTGGCGCCTACGAGCAGTACTTC.

This clone was observed a handful of times. This chain joins TRBV6-1 and TRBJ2-1; D uncertain. Germline V CDR1 and CDR2: MNHNS, SASEGT. The CDR3 is 15 amino acids. Trimming removed 1 base from V and 0 bases from J, with 7 bases in between. Here the CDR3 DNA reads TGTGCCAGCAGTGAAGAAGGCTACTCCTACAATGAGCAGTTCTTC. Translating it yields CASSEEGYSYNEQFF.

The chain recombines TRBV18 with TRBJ1-4; D call uncertain. Trimming cost V 3 bases and J 4 bases, with 18 bases left between them. Germline V gives CDR1 KGHSH, CDR2 LQKENI. CDR3 size: 17 residues. In DNA, the CDR3 is TGTGCCAGCTCACCTTCAGAGTCGGCGGTGGTTAATGAAAAACTGTTTTTT. Its protein product is CASSPSESAVVNEKLFF.

The rearrangement links TRBV11-3 to TRBJ2-7; possibly TRBD1 for D (5 bases). V lost 5 bases, J lost 5 bases, and 16 bases lay in between. Germline values: CDR1 SGHNT, CDR2 YENEEA. CDR3 length: 14 residues. CDR3: CASSQRTKGNEQYF. The CDR3 nucleotides are TGTGCCAGCAGCCAACGGACAAAGGGAAACGAGCAGTACTTC.

The V gene is TRBV25-1, the J gene TRBJ2-5, with a possible D match to TRBD1 (5 bases). The CDR3 is 16 residues long. V was cut by 6 bases and J by 0 bases, with 17 bases left in between. Germline assignment: CDR1 MGHDK and CDR2 SYGVNS. The CDR3 loop reads CASSHLGAQYQETQYF. The CDR3 nucleotides are TGTGCCAGCAGCCACCTAGGGGCGCAGTACCAAGAGACCCAGTACTTC.

On this clone itself: Its ends do not fully match the called genes, so a read error is possible. Other DNA sequences within the sample encode an identical CDR3. The chain recombines TRBV19 with TRBJ2-7; D might be TRBD2 (6 bases). In germline, CDR1 is LNHDA, CDR2 SQIVND (reference sequence). The CDR3 extends over 12 amino acids. The CDR3 DNA sequence: TGCGCCAGTAGTGCCAGCGGGTACGAGCAGTACTTC. Amino acid sequence: CASSASGYEQYF.

The rearrangement links TRBV9 to TRBJ2-5; D is possibly TRBD1 (5 bases). The CDR3 runs to 14 residues. V was shortened by 2 bases and J by 1 base, with 9 bases between the two germline ends. Germline assignment: CDR1 SGDLS and CDR2 YYNGEE. CDR3 nucleotides: TGTGCCAGCAGCGTGGACATCCCCCAAGAGACCCAGTACTTC. It encodes CASSVDIPQETQYF. Based on the CDR3 plus reference TRBV9 and TRBJ2-5, the full variable domain is DSGVTQTPKHLITATGQRVTLRCSPRSGDLSVYWYQQSLDQGLQFLIQYYNGEERAKGNILERFSAQQFPDLHSELNLSSLELGDSALYFCASSVDIPQETQYFGPGTRLLVL.

CDR3 residues: CASSQGGAGTYEQYF. The CDR3, as DNA: TGTGCCAGCAGCCAGGGGGGCGCGGGGACCTACGAGCAGTACTTC. This chain joins TRBV5-5 and TRBJ2-7, with a tentative D call TRBD1 (7 bases). Per the germline V gene, CDR1 is SGHKS and CDR2 is YYEKEE (reference sequence). The CDR3 runs to 15 residues. Trimming removed 4 bases from V and 2 bases from J, with 16 bases in between.

V is TRBV7-9 and J is TRBJ2-1; 7 nucleotides line up with TRBD2. V shed 0 bases, J shed 9 bases, and the junction held 2 bases outside the gene matches. CDR3 length: 13 amino acids. CDR1 is SEHNR and CDR2 is FQNEAQ in the germline V gene (reference sequence). CDR3 nucleotides: TGTGCCAGCAGCTTAGCGGGAGGGGTTGAGCAGTTCTTC. Translation gives CASSLAGGVEQFF.